The rows below give T cell receptor beta chains drawn from one sample of a study of CD8+CD57+ T cells in acquired aplastic anemia. TCRdb recomputed calls from the reads with MiXCR, one row per CDR3 protein. The sample contains 200,000 to 250,000 distinct CDR3 sequences, over 55% of which appear only once. The specimen was sorted CD4+, CD8+, or CD8+CD57+ T cells (not recorded which) from PBMCs. Receptors originate from a human donor with aplastic anemia. Each CDR3 is given with its conserved first and last residue.

cdr3_length v_call cdr3_aa
15 TRBV10-2 CASSRTGTSNQPQHF
13 TRBV20-1 CSAKRGSNEKLFF
13 TRBV20-1 CSAINTSYNEQFF
14 TRBV9 CASSVSTERETQYF
12 TRBV2 CASSSATGEQFF
14 TRBV20-1 CSASWDIMNTEAFF
15 TRBV27 CASSLSGQGGTEAFF
14 TRBV2 CASRAGVGTDTQYF
14 TRBV10-3 CAIGQGVLNTEAFF
16 TRBV7-3 CASSFRPGQGSTEAFF
15 TRBV5-1 CASSLAQGRGTEAFF
12 TRBV29-1 CSVGSDRGSQHF
14 TRBV20-1 CSAEMTGQGYEQYF
14 TRBV19 CASSAGQINQPQHF
14 TRBV29-1 CSVVDRGQVYEQYF
13 TRBV7-2 CASSSDWVYGYTF
13 TRBV15 CATSREVYETQYF
12 TRBV16 CASSQPRETQYF
14 TRBV2 CASIFTGESGKLFF
15 TRBV12-3/TRBV12-4 CASSSDRQGIDEQYF
13 TRBV19 CASSPGGTGELFF
16 TRBV27 CASSPSLGPALYGYTF